This entry concerns a single T cell receptor beta chain. Its recognized antigen is unknown. Base-call qualities are not available, and no considerably larger clone is one nucleotide away. This sample was included in a study of response to subunit inactivated influenza vaccine (dated by TCRdb to between 2017 and 2018). Regarding the complete study: To follow how T cells responded to a trivalent subunit inactivated influenza vaccine, the researchers relied on deep quantitative profiling of the T cell receptor repertoire.

The protocol used for the library was RT-PCR. Reads for this sample came from an Illumina HiSeq 2500. TCRdb cleaned the public reads at Q25 with fastp, built clones with MiXCR and kept in-frame beta chains. CDR3 protein sequences are deduplicated, and each keeps its most common genes and DNA. This sample holds 500,000 to 600,000 distinct CDR3 sequences; around 13% were observed only once. Clones ranked in the top ten supply 11% of the sample. Taken from cysteine to phenylalanine, the CDR3 has 14 residues. The kept DNA is CDR3 alone, 42 bases in frame from the first base. CDR1 and CDR2 are drawn from the germline V gene: SGHRS, YFSETQ. V loses 4 bases, J loses 4 bases, and the germline ends lie 11 bases apart. The investigation overall reported the following: It was suggested by the authors that each seasonal influenza vaccination may recruit only a limited number of new T cells.

This specimen was PBMCs from blood, taken approximately 12 days after vaccination. The sequence is built from TRBV5-1 and TRBJ2-2; the D gene is perhaps TRBD2, on 7 matching bases. The sequence came from a man aged 50 to 60 who received an inactivated influenza vaccine. Donor details come from another sample of the same person, matched by shared clones. Here is the DNA: TGCGCCAGCAGCCCGGGGGGCATCACCGGGGAGCTGTTTTTT. Its coded protein is CASSPGGITGELFF.